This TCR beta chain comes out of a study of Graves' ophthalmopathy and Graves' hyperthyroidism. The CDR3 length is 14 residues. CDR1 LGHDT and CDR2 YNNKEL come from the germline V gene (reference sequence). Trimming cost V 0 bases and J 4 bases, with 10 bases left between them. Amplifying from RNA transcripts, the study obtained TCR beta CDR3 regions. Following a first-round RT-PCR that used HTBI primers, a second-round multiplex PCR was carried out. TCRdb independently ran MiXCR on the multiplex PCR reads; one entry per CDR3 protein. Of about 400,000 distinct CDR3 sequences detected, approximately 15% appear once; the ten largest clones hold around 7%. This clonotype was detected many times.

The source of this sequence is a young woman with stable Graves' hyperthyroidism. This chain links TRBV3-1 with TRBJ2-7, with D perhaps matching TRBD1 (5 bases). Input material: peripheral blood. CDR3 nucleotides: TGTGCCAGCAGCCAAGACGAGACAGATTACGAGCAGTACTTC. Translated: CASSQDETDYEQYF.